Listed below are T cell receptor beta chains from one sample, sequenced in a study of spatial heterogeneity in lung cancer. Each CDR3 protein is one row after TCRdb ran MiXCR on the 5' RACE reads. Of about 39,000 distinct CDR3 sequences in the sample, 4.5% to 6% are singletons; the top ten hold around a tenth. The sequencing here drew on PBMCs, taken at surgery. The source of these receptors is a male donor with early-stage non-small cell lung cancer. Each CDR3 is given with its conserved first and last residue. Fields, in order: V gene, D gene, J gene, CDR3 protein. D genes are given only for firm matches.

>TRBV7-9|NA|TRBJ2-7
CASSFVQGGQYEQYF
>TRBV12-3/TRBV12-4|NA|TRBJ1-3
CASRDLSSGNTIYF
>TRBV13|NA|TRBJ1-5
CASSLGQGYSNQPQHF
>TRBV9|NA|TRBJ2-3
CASSVNRVPGTQYF
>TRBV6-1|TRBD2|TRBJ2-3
CASSDGLAPDTQYF
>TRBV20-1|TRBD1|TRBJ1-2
CSASSGQGRGYGYTF
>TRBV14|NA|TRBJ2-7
CASSQDISPGYSYEQYF
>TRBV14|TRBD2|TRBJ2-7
CASSPNPGLAEQYF
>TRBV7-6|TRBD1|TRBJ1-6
CASSSTAPRQGYNSPLHF
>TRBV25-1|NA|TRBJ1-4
CASSEGATNEKLFF
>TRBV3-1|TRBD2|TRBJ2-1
CASSLSGDYNEQFF
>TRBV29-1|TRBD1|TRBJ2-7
CSVRDRLGREQYF
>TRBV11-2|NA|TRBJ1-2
CASSLGQGGGYTF
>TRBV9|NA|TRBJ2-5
CASSVGHQETQYF
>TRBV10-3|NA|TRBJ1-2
CAIDETGGRGYTF
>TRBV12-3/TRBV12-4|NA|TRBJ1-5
CASSFQGSNQPQHF
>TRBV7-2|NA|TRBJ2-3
CASSLVGTGMDTQYF
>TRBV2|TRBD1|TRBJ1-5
CASSQVGQGNQPQHF
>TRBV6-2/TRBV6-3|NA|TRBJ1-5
CASKKGQIGFVQNQPQHF
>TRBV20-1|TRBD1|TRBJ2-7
CSGGQGRYEQYF
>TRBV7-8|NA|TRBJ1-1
CASSPSAGKSEAFF
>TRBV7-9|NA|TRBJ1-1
CASSLVGGVAFF
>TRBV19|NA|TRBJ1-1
CASSIETGGEAFF
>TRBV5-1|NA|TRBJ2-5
CASGPRTDAGETQYF
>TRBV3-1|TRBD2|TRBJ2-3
CASSLTSGGGDAQYF
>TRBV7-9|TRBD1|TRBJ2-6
CASSLVLGDRDSSGANVLTF
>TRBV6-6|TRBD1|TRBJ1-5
CASSYRWTGVNQPQHF
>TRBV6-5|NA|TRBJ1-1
CASSYAVNTEAFF
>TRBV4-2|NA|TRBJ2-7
CASSQGRVAYEQYF
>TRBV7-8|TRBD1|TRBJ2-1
CASSLDRGNEQFF
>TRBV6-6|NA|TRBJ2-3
CASSPGDPGYTQYF
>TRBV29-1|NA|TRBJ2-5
CSAGQTGETQYF
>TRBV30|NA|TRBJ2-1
CAWSVLIEQFF
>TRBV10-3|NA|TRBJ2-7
CAISESRGDEQYF
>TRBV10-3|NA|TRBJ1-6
CAISDFTAPLHF
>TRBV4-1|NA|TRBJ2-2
CASSRNLGANTGELFF
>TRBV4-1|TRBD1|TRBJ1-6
CASSQAPEGQGISPLHF
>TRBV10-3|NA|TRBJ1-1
CAISDWVQNTEAFF
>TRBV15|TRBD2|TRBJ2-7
CATSRLAGGYEQYF
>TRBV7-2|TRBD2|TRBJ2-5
CAEKSGGEETQYF
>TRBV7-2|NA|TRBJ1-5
CASSSPNQPQHF
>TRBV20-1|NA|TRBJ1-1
CSARDLNRVNTEAFF